Ten or more counts support the clone carrying this TCR beta chain. TCRdb recomputed calls from the RACE reads with MiXCR, one row per CDR3 protein. The data contain 380,000 or so distinct CDR3 sequences, around 4.8% of them singletons. The data belong to a study of human T cells and chemical hapten exposure. Study overall: 2% DPC was applied to approximately 2 cm by approximately 2 cm of upper inner arm skin for sensitization.

This CDR3 comprises 15 residues. V was trimmed by 1 base and J by 5 bases, leaving 12 bases between them. CDR1 is SGHTA and CDR2 is FQGNSA in the germline V gene. Regarding time point: patch test 1, 2 weeks after DPC sensitization. Treatment noted: therapeutic diphenylcyclopropenone sensitization with weekly scalp DPC. V is TRBV7-2 and J is TRBJ2-4, with a tentative D call TRBD2 (6 bases). The sample in question was whole blood, obtained in connection with sensitization to the hapten diphenylcyclopropenone (DPC). This TCR was sampled from a woman aged 50 to 60 with alopecia areata. Some clones in this sample may be carry-over from other donors' samples. DNA of the CDR3: TGTGCCAGCAGCTTAGGCCTAGCGCTACAAAACATTCAGTACTTC. This sequence encodes CASSLGLALQNIQYF.